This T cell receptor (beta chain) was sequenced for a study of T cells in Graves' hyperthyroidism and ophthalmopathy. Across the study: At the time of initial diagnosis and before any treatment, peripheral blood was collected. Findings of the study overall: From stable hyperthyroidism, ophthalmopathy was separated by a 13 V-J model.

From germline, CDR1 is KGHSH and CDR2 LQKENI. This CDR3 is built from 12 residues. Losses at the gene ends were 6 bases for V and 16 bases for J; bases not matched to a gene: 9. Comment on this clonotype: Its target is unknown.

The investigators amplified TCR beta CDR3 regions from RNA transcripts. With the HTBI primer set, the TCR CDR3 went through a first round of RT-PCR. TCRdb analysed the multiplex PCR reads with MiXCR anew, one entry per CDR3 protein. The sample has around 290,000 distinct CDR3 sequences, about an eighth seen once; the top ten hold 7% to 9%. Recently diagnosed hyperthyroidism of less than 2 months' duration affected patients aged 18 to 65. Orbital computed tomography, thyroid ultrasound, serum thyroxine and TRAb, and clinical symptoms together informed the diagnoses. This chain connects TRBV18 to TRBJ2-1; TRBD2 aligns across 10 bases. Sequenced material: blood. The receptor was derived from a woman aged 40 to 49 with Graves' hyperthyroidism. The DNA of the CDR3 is TGTGCCAGCTCGGAGCGGGAGGGCCCCGTTTTCTTC. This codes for CASSEREGPVFF.